This paragraph covers one TCR beta chain sequence. This entry comes from a study of blood T cells in healthy people across ages. Sample-barcoded 5' priming and a J-beta primer mix drove a second PCR of roughly 7 to 11 cycles. TCRdb reanalysed the 5' RACE reads using MiXCR and keeps one entry per CDR3 protein. The table includes roughly 800,000 distinct CDR3 sequences, about 62% detected once. The sample was blood. The sequence was obtained from a man aged 25-45 years in good health.

CDR3 nucleotides: TGCAGTGCGAGCAGCCCCAGTGGGGGCTACGAGCAGTACTTC. It is translated as CSASSPSGGYEQYF. The chain combines TRBV20-1 with TRBJ2-7; D might be TRBD1 or TRBD2, each matching 5 bases. The germline CDR1 and CDR2 sequences are DFQATT and SNEGSKA (reference sequence). The CDR3 is 14 amino acids. The V end lost 6 bases, the J end lost 3 bases, and 18 bases lay between the germline ends.